Reported below is one TCR beta chain. What it binds is unknown. Trimming removed 4 bases from V and 0 bases from J, with 11 bases in between. Germline V gene sequence: CDR1 SGDLS, CDR2 YYNGEE. The CDR3 consists of 15 residues. Then a second PCR, running about 6 to 12 cycles, was carried out with a sample-barcoded 5' primer and a J-beta primer mix. Template switching added a 12-random-nucleotide identifier to every cDNA molecule. TCRdb itself ran the 5' RACE reads through MiXCR, one entry per CDR3 protein. The sample lists about 1 million distinct CDR3 sequences; more than 40% were seen once. This sample is part of a study of blood T cells in healthy people across ages. Study-level points and caveats: As age increased, TCR beta diversity per million T cells fell in a roughly linear fashion.

Peripheral blood was drawn, ten milliliters per donor. The amount of total RNA extracted per sample was at least 5 micrograms. This clonotype was obtained from a woman in her fifties or sixties in good health. The sample comprised blood. V and J are TRBV9 and TRBJ1-3; D unresolved. The CDR3 sequence is CASSTIASSGNTIYF. The CDR3, as DNA: TGTGCCAGCAGCACGATCGCAAGCTCTGGAAACACCATATATTTT.